The T cell receptor (beta chain) under discussion was sequenced for a study of blood T cell repertoires in COVID-19. In the original analysis: Estimation of nucleated cell counts relied on the amplification of reference gene primers. Using immunoSEQ multiplex PCR, the repertoire was profiled, and TCRdb retains in-frame clones only, with some absent. V and J calls plus clone size are reproduced from that table; the DNA served to infer D and trimming. The table lists approximately 220,000 clones, 83% of them singletons. Germline values: CDR1 SGHTA, CDR2 FQGNSA. The germline V and J ends were trimmed by 4 bases and 3 bases, with 15 bases remaining between them. This CDR3 region has 15 residues.

The TCR comes from a middle-aged woman who had been exposed to COVID-19. The chain couples TRBV7-2 to TRBJ1-2; no reliable D call. Source material: PBMCs or T cells enriched from blood (not recorded which). CDR3 coding DNA: TGTGCCAGCAGCTCCCACCCCCCGGTGGACTATGGCTACACCTTC. Protein sequence: CASSSHPPVDYGYTF.